The sequence of this TCR beta chain was determined in a study of shared clonotypes between healthy human individuals. Study background: Each donor's CD4 naive and CD4 memory cells filled three plates apiece, CD8 naive two, and CD8 memory one. Study-wide results and caveats: Sample collection involved blood only; tissue repertoires are likely different.

A split of CD4+ cells into CD45RA+ naive and CD45RA-negative memory subsets was performed. In the original analysis: Junction-only immunoSEQ sequences carried no quality scores, so filtering differed. Repertoires were generated with immunoSEQ multiplex PCR, while TCRdb's copy carries only in-frame clones and drops some. D and trimming were read from the DNA, whereas the V and J calls and clone size are those reported in that table. This repertoire shows approximately 1.5 million clones, about 98% found once; its top ten account for about 0.4%. A word on this clone: Its target is not known.

With 3 bases clipped from V and 4 bases from J, the junction kept 6 bases outside the gene matches. The CDR3 has 15 residues. CDR1 and CDR2 (germline): SGHTA, FQGNSA. Sequenced input: naive CD4+ T cells sorted from blood. Regarding subset: CD45RA+ positively selected. This rearrangement joins TRBV7-2 to TRBJ1-5; TRBD1 agrees at 7 bases. This TCR was recovered from a man under 40 in good health. Here the CDR3 DNA reads TGTGCCAGCAGCTTCGGGACAGAGGTTAATCAGCCCCAGCATTTT. Protein sequence: CASSFGTEVNQPQHF.